The 10 T cell receptor beta chains reported below all come from one sample, sequenced in a study of blood T cell repertoires in COVID-19. The method was immunoSEQ multiplex PCR; TCRdb's version includes in-frame clones alone and lacks a portion of them. The sample has some 80,000 clones, about four fifths seen once. Material for sequencing was peripheral blood. These receptors all come from a woman older than 75 with active or convalescent COVID-19.

This clone has just a few counts. The V call is TRBV7-2, the J call TRBJ1-1; 7 bases agree with TRBD1. The V segment lost 4 bases and the J segment 6 bases; nucleotides outside the gene matches: 11. CDR1 is SGHTA, CDR2 FQGNSA, per germline. The CDR3 extends over 15 amino acids. CDR3 DNA sequence: TGTGCCAGCAGCTCTCGACAGGGCGGGATCGCTGAAGCTTTCTTT. Translated, it gives CASSSRQGGIAEAFF.

This chain connects TRBV5-4 to TRBJ2-1; 9 positions agree with TRBD2. This CDR3 region has 17 residues. Germline loops: CDR1 SGHNT, CDR2 YYREEE (reference sequence). J gave up 7 bases and V 1 base, and 12 bases lay outside the gene matches. Here the CDR3 DNA reads TGTGCCAGCAGCTTGAGGTCCGGCCTAGCGGGATATAATGAGCAGTTCTTC. Translating it yields CASSLRSGLAGYNEQFF.

This chain connects TRBV28 to TRBJ2-3, with TRBD1 matching 7 bases. Trimming cost V 3 bases and J 4 bases; bases outside gene matches: 4. The CDR3 has 14 residues. Germline V gives CDR1 MDHEN, CDR2 SYDVKM. The CDR3 protein is CASSFIGGADTQYF. The CDR3, as DNA: TGTGCCAGCAGTTTTATAGGGGGCGCAGATACGCAGTATTTT.

V is TRBV7-2 and J is TRBJ1-4, with a tentative D call TRBD1 (6 bases). This CDR3 is 14 amino acids long. Trimming took 2 bases from V and 8 from J, leaving 12 bases between them. Germline V gene lookup returns CDR1 SGHTA and CDR2 FQGNSA. The CDR3 protein is CASSLNRDEEKLFF. DNA for the CDR3: TGTGCCAGCAGCTTAAACAGGGATGAGGAAAAACTGTTTTTT.

Ten or more counts support this clone. In the same sample, other DNA sequences code for this CDR3. CDR3 in DNA: TGCGCCAGCAGCTTGGGTGACAGGGGGGTCACTGAAGCTTTCTTT. This gives the protein CASSLGDRGVTEAFF. The chain recombines TRBV5-1 with TRBJ1-1; 9 bases are a match to TRBD1. Trimming took 0 bases from V and 4 from J; bases not matched to a gene: 4. There are 15 residues in the CDR3. Germline loops: CDR1 SGHRS, CDR2 YFSETQ.

The chain employs TRBV28 and TRBJ1-2; TRBD1 matches 8 bases. The CDR3 extends over 15 amino acids. Germline V gives CDR1 MDHEN, CDR2 SYDVKM. With V trimmed by 5 bases and J by 1 base, 6 bases remained unmatched. The DNA for the CDR3 is TGTGCCAGCAGTACAGGGGGGGTAAATAACTATGGCTACACCTTC. This encodes CASSTGGVNNYGYTF.

This chain connects TRBV6-5 to TRBJ1-1, with 8 bases that match TRBD1. Germline loops: CDR1 MNHEY, CDR2 SVGAGI. This CDR3 has 13 residues. J gave up 3 bases and V 6 bases, and 3 bases lay outside the gene matches. Written as DNA, the CDR3 is TGTGCCAGCAGAGGACAGGGCCACACTGAAGCTTTCTTT. This codes for CASRGQGHTEAFF.

The chain employs TRBV7-9 and TRBJ2-2; a weak D match, TRBD2 (5 bases). The CDR3 contains 14 residues. The germline V gene encodes CDR1 SEHNR and CDR2 FQNEAQ (reference sequence). Trimming shortened V by 4 bases and J by 5 bases, and 11 bases separated the two germline ends. CDR3 DNA: TGTGCCAGCAGCTCCCGGACTGAAACCGGGGAGCTGTTTTTT. Translation: CASSSRTETGELFF. Drawing the rest from reference TRBV7-9 and TRBJ2-2, the complete variable domain is DTGVSQNPRHKITKRGQNVTFRCDPISEHNRLYWYRQTLGQGPEFLTYFQNEAQLEKSRLLSDRFSAERPKGSFSTLEIQRTEQGDSAMYLCASSSRTETGELFFGEGSRLTVL.

The V call is TRBV4-1, the J call TRBJ1-6; a possible D gene is TRBD1 (5 bases). Germline-derived CDR1 and CDR2 are MGHRA and YSYEKL. The CDR3 contains 15 residues. V gave up 3 bases and J gave up 10 bases, with 16 bases separating them. DNA of the CDR3: TGCGCCAGCAGCCACCCAAAAGGGGAGGAATCACCCCTCCACTTT. Amino acids: CASSHPKGEESPLHF.

The chain is built from TRBV11-2 and TRBJ1-2, with 9 nucleotides matching TRBD1. The CDR3 runs 16 residues. V lost 4 bases and J lost 2; bases outside the gene matches: 8. Germline CDR1 is SGHAT and CDR2 is FQNNGV. The chain's CDR3 is CASSSRRTGENYGYTF. CDR3 sequence (DNA): TGTGCCAGCAGCTCCCGCAGGACAGGGGAGAACTATGGCTACACCTTC.